Listed here are 28 T cell receptor beta chains from one sample, sequenced in a study of cytomegalovirus exposure and HLA in healthy donors. Researchers ran the PCR with 60 Vbeta and 13 Jbeta primers. Some clones are missing from TCRdb's copy, which holds only in-frame ones; the method was immunoSEQ multiplex PCR. The sample has 90,000 to 110,000 clones; 75% to 85% are singletons. Sequencing used PBMCs. These receptors came from a man between 18 and 29 years old in good health and CMV-seronegative.

The chain links TRBV12-5 to TRBJ2-2; 8 bases agree with TRBD2. Germline values: CDR1 LGHNT, CDR2 FRNRAP. The CDR3 runs 15 residues. The trim removed 0 bases at V and 3 bases at J, leaving 0 bases unmatched. In nucleotides, the CDR3 is TGTGCTAGTGGTTTGGTAGCGGGGGACACCGGGGAGCTGTTTTTT. This gives the protein CASGLVAGDTGELFF.

This chain links TRBV11-2 with TRBJ2-1, with D perhaps TRBD2 (5 bases). This CDR3 has 16 amino acids. Trimming shortened V by 1 base and J by 0 bases, and 10 bases separated the two germline ends. Per germline, CDR1 SGHAT and CDR2 FQNNGV. The CDR3 nucleotides read TGTGCCAGCAGCTTAGTCCCGGGAAGCTCCTACAATGAGCAGTTCTTC. Translated: CASSLVPGSSYNEQFF.

This clone appeared once. The chain employs TRBV9 and TRBJ2-2; 7 bases agree with TRBD1. This CDR3 comprises 13 residues. V lost 1 base to trimming and J lost 6 bases; unmatched junction nucleotides: 0. Germline CDR1 and CDR2: SGDLS and YYNGEE. Here the CDR3 DNA reads TGTGCCAGCAGCGTAACAGGGGCCGGGGAGCTGTTTTTT. Its protein is CASSVTGAGELFF.

This chain uses TRBV7-2 with TRBJ1-1; 9 nucleotides align to TRBD1. V was pared by 4 bases and J by 8 bases, with 8 bases of the junction left unmatched. There are 14 residues in the CDR3. CDR1 is SGHTA, CDR2 FQGNSA, per germline. The CDR3 bases are TGTGCCAGCAGCTCGTACAGGGGGCGGCTCGAAGCTTTCTTT. Translating it yields CASSSYRGRLEAFF.

J is TRBJ2-3 and V is TRBV15, with D possibly being TRBD2 (5 bases). The CDR3 runs 16 residues. CDR1 LNHNV and CDR2 YYDKDF come from the germline V gene (reference sequence). V lost 0 bases to trimming and J lost 0 bases, with 10 bases between them. CDR3: CATSRDRGGSTDTQYF. CDR3 bases: TGTGCCACCAGCAGAGATCGCGGCGGGAGCACAGATACGCAGTATTTT.

The V and J genes are TRBV6-5 and TRBJ2-4, with D perhaps matching TRBD2 (5 bases). The CDR3 length is 15 residues. Trimming left V 0 bases short and J 9 bases short, with 15 bases between. Germline lookup yields CDR1 MNHEY and CDR2 SVGAGI. CDR3 coding DNA: TGTGCCAGCAGTTACTCAGGAGAGGGTTCTAGCATTCAGTACTTC. Translation: CASSYSGEGSSIQYF.

The V call is TRBV9, the J call TRBJ2-3, with TRBD2 matching over 8 bases. V was pared by 0 bases and J by 2 bases, with 8 bases of the junction left unmatched. CDR1 is SGDLS and CDR2 is YYNGEE in the germline V gene. This CDR3 contains 17 residues. CDR3 sequence reads: CASSVEVGSGDTDTQYF. The CDR3 DNA follows: TGTGCCAGCAGCGTAGAGGTAGGTAGCGGGGACACAGATACGCAGTATTTT.

The V call is TRBV4-1, the J call TRBJ2-1; 8 bases line up with TRBD2. The ends lost 5 bases at V and 4 bases at J; junction bases unmatched: 10. The CDR3 has 16 residues. Germline values: CDR1 MGHRA, CDR2 YSYEKL. The CDR3: CASSSLGLVSYNEQFF. In DNA, the CDR3 is TGCGCCAGCAGCTCCCTGGGACTAGTGAGTTACAATGAGCAGTTCTTC.

This chain links TRBV7-2 with TRBJ1-5, with D perhaps matching TRBD1 (6 bases). With 2 bases removed from V and 5 bases from J, the gap between germline ends came to 10 bases. Looked up from germline, CDR1 is SGHTA and CDR2 is FQGNSA. There are 14 residues in the CDR3. DNA for the CDR3: TGTGCCAGCAGCTTAATTTCAGGGGATCAGCCCCAGCATTTT. Its translation: CASSLISGDQPQHF.

The V call is TRBV6-6, the J call TRBJ2-3; no clear D gene. V was cut by 2 bases and J by 0 bases, with 3 bases left in between. This CDR3 region has 13 residues. The germline V gene encodes CDR1 MNHNY and CDR2 SVGAGI (reference sequence). This CDR3 reads CASSYGSTDTQYF. The DNA of the CDR3 is TGTGCCAGCAGTTACGGCAGCACAGATACGCAGTATTTT.

To note about this clone: The same CDR3 also results from other DNA sequences found in this sample. V gene TRBV18 combines with J gene TRBJ2-7; 8 nucleotides agree with TRBD1. The CDR3 has 17 amino acids. The V gene end was trimmed by 3 bases and the J gene end by 7 bases; junction bases not matched to a gene: 17. The germline gives CDR1 KGHSH, CDR2 LQKENI. CDR3 in amino acids: CASSPATGAFSGHEQYF. The CDR3 nucleotides read TGTGCCAGCTCACCGGCGACAGGGGCCTTCTCAGGTCATGAGCAGTACTTC. The full variable domain, rest sourced from reference TRBV18 and TRBJ2-7, is NAGVMQNPRHLVRRRGQEARLRCSPMKGHSHVYWYRQLPEEGLKFMVYLQKENIIDESGMPKERFSAEFPKEGPSILRIQQVVRGDSAAYFCASSPATGAFSGHEQYFGPGTRLTVT.

The chain carries TRBV27 and TRBJ2-2; D gene unclear. Germline lookup yields CDR1 MNHEY and CDR2 SMNVEV (reference sequence). The length of the CDR3 is 14 residues. The ends were cut back, 3 bases at V and 5 bases at J, with 10 bases in the middle. CDR3 protein: CASSFSVLTGELFF. The CDR3, as DNA: TGTGCCAGCAGTTTCTCCGTTTTGACCGGGGAGCTGTTTTTT.

The chain couples TRBV6-1 to TRBJ1-5; D is perhaps TRBD1 (6 bases). Germline V lookup: CDR1 MNHNS, CDR2 SASEGT. The CDR3 spans 13 residues. The V end was cut by 8 bases, the J end by 1 base, with 9 bases between. The CDR3: CASAGASNQPQHF. In DNA, the CDR3 is TGTGCCAGCGCAGGGGCGAGCAATCAGCCCCAGCATTTT.

This clone was counted once. V and J are TRBV4-3 and TRBJ1-2, with D perhaps TRBD1 (5 bases). CDR1 is LGHNA, CDR2 YSLEER, per germline. V dropped 1 base and J dropped 4 bases, with 16 bases sitting between them. The CDR3 consists of 16 residues. The CDR3 loop is CASSQATGGVSYGYTF. The CDR3, as DNA: TGCGCCAGCAGCCAAGCCACGGGGGGAGTCAGCTATGGCTACACCTTC.

This sequence joins TRBV5-3 and TRBJ2-1; 7 bases align to TRBD2. TRBV5-3 is designated an ORF whose function remains uncertain. The CDR3 sequence is 21 residues long. V trimming: 0 bases; J trimming: 7 bases; junction bases outside the gene matches: 25. The CDR3 spells CARSLAQVSNWRERGKNEQFF. The CDR3 DNA follows: TGTGCCAGAAGCTTGGCCCAGGTCTCCAACTGGCGGGAGCGTGGAAAAAATGAGCAGTTCTTC.

This chain uses TRBV28 with TRBJ1-5, with D possibly matching TRBD1 (6 bases). The ends were cut back, 4 bases at V and 6 bases at J, with 16 bases in the middle. CDR3 length equals 15 residues. CDR1 MDHEN and CDR2 SYDVKM come from the germline V gene. The CDR3 protein is CASSYGTNGPQPQHF. The CDR3 nucleotides read TGTGCCAGCAGTTATGGGACAAACGGACCTCAGCCCCAGCATTTT.

Points on this clone: An end of the junction does not agree with germline; a read error may underlie this. The chain couples TRBV20-1 to TRBJ1-5; D ambiguous. Germline V lookup: CDR1 DFQATT, CDR2 SNEGSKA (reference sequence). The CDR3 totals 10 residues. Here the CDR3 DNA reads TGCAGTGCAACAGATCAGCCCCGGCATTTT. Residues: CSATDQPRHF.

This rearrangement joins TRBV29-1 to TRBJ2-7, with 7 bases identical to TRBD1. The V gene's germline CDR1 is SQVTM and CDR2 ANQGSEA. Germline trimming cut 8 bases from V and 6 bases from J; bases unmatched to any gene: 7. The CDR3 is 11 residues long. CDR3 sequence: CSTLQGFEQYF. DNA for the CDR3: TGCAGCACTCTACAGGGGTTCGAGCAGTACTTC.

J is TRBJ1-1 and V is TRBV28, with D possibly being TRBD1 (6 bases). Germline V gene data show CDR1 as MDHEN and CDR2 as SYDVKM. This CDR3 spans 14 amino acids. With 2 bases removed from V and 5 bases from J, the gap between germline ends came to 12 bases. Written as DNA, the CDR3 is TGTGCCAGCAGTTTAATAGGGGGAGAGACTGAAGCTTTCTTT. Translated, it gives CASSLIGGETEAFF.

The chain combines TRBV7-3 with TRBJ2-5; a possible D gene is TRBD1 (6 bases). The CDR3 has 14 residues. Trimming took 2 bases from V and 5 from J, leaving 12 bases between them. CDR1 and CDR2 (germline): SGHTA, FQGTGA. The CDR3 protein is CASSLSPQGETQYF. The CDR3 DNA follows: TGTGCCAGCAGCTTATCGCCTCAGGGGGAGACCCAGTACTTC.

The genes are TRBV2 and TRBJ2-7; 8 bases map to TRBD1. Germline assignment: CDR1 SNHLY and CDR2 FYNNEI. Losses at the gene ends were 2 bases for V and 4 bases for J; bases not matched to a gene: 7. There are 15 residues in the CDR3. The CDR3 DNA is TGTGCCAGCAGTGAATGGGGCAGGGGGCTTTACGAGCAGTACTTC. Amino acid sequence: CASSEWGRGLYEQYF. Full variable domain (missing parts from reference TRBV2 and TRBJ2-7): EPEVTQTPSHQVTQMGQEVILRCVPISNHLYFYWYRQILGQKVEFLVSFYNNEISEKSEIFDDQFSVERPDGSNFTLKIRSTKLEDSAMYFCASSEWGRGLYEQYFGPGTRLTVT.

This clone occurred many times. The chain recombines TRBV5-6 with TRBJ1-3, with 7 bases aligning to TRBD1. The V gene's germline CDR1 is SGHDT and CDR2 YYEEEE. CDR3 length equals 14 residues. V trimming: 5 bases; J trimming: 3 bases; junction bases outside the gene matches: 5. CDR3 sequence reads: CASRLQGSGNTIYF. As DNA, the CDR3 is TGTGCCAGCAGGTTACAGGGGAGTGGAAACACCATATATTTT.

The genes are TRBV7-2 and TRBJ2-1; TRBD2 matches at 9 bases. Trimming at V came to 1 base and at J to 4 bases, leaving 5 bases not matched to a gene. Per germline, CDR1 SGHTA and CDR2 FQGNSA. This CDR3 is 16 amino acids long. In DNA form, the CDR3 reads TGTGCCAGCAGCTTAGTTGCGACTAGCGGTTACAATGAGCAGTTCTTC. Its protein product is CASSLVATSGYNEQFF. Combining the CDR3 with reference TRBV7-2 and TRBJ2-1 gives the whole variable domain GAGVSQSPSNKVTEKGKDVELRCDPISGHTALYWYRQSLGQGLEFLIYFQGNSAPDKSGLPSDRFSAERTGGSVSTLTIQRTQQEDSAVYLCASSLVATSGYNEQFFGPGTRLTVL.

In its sample, this clone was seen once. V and J are TRBV9 and TRBJ2-5, with 7 bases identical to TRBD1. The CDR3 spans 14 residues. CDR1 and CDR2 (germline): SGDLS, YYNGEE. V trimming: 3 bases; J trimming: 4 bases; junction bases outside the gene matches: 6. The CDR3 reads CASSAQGVGETQYF. The CDR3, as DNA: TGTGCCAGCAGCGCCCAGGGGGTTGGAGAGACCCAGTACTTC.

The rearrangement joins TRBV6-5 to TRBJ2-7, with 8 bases that match TRBD1. Germline V gene lookup returns CDR1 MNHEY and CDR2 SVGAGI. The CDR3 has 13 residues. The V gene end was trimmed by 5 bases and the J gene end by 13 bases; junction bases not matched to a gene: 13. The CDR3 loop reads CASSRGRMGQDYF. The CDR3 nucleotides are TGTGCCAGCAGTCGGGGACGAATGGGACAGGACTACTTC.

The chain combines TRBV5-1 with TRBJ2-3; 7 bases line up with TRBD1. J gave up 2 bases and V 2 bases, and 8 bases lay outside the gene matches. CDR1 and CDR2 from the germline V gene are SGHRS and YFSETQ. CDR3 length equals 16 residues. The CDR3 sequence: CASSFKGGQATDTQYF. The CDR3 DNA reads as TGCGCCAGCAGCTTCAAGGGCGGACAGGCCACAGATACGCAGTATTTT. The entire variable domain, with the rest obtained from reference TRBV5-1 and TRBJ2-3, is as follows: KAGVTQTPRYLIKTRGQQVTLSCSPISGHRSVSWYQQTPGQGLQFLFEYFSETQRNKGNFPGRFSGRQFSNSRSEMNVSTLELGDSALYLCASSFKGGQATDTQYFGPGTRLTVL.

This chain links TRBV5-1 with TRBJ2-5; 7 bases align to TRBD1. V lost 0 bases and J lost 2; bases outside the gene matches: 7. This CDR3 is 16 amino acids long. From germline, CDR1 is SGHRS and CDR2 YFSETQ. The CDR3 coding sequence is TGCGCCAGCAGCTTGGCCAAGGGGGCCCTACAAGAGACCCAGTACTTC. Amino acid sequence: CASSLAKGALQETQYF.

The chain combines TRBV7-6 with TRBJ2-1; 7 bases match TRBD2. Germline loops: CDR1 SGHVS, CDR2 FNYEAQ. This CDR3 has 14 amino acids. V lost 4 bases to trimming and J lost 5 bases; unmatched junction nucleotides: 5. The CDR3 DNA is TGTGCCAGCAGCTGGACTAGTCACGACAATGAGCAGTTCTTC. Protein: CASSWTSHDNEQFF.